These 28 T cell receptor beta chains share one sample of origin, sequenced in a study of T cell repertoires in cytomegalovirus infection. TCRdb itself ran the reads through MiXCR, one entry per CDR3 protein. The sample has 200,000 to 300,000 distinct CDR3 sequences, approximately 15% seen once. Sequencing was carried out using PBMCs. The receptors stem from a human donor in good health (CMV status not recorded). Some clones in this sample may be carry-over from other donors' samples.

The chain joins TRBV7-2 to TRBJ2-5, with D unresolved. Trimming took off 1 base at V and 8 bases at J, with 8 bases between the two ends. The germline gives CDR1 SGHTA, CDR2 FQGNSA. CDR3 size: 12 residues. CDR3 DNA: TGTGCCAGCAGCTTAGGGTGGGATACCCAGTACTTC. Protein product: CASSLGWDTQYF.

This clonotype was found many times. CDR3 loop: CASSSGTTMNTEAFF. DNA for the CDR3: TGTGCCAGCAGCTCTGGGACAACTATGAACACTGAAGCTTTCTTT. The chain recombines TRBV7-8 with TRBJ1-1; possibly TRBD1 for D (6 bases). The CDR3 runs to 15 residues. Deletions cut 4 bases from V and 0 bases from J, with 12 bases between. Germline V gene lookup returns CDR1 SGHVS and CDR2 FQNEAQ.

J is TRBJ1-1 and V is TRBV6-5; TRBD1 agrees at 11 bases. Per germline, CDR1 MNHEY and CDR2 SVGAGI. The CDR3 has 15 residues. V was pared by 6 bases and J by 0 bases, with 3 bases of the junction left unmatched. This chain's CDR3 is CASRDRGRMNTEAFF. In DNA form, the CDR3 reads TGTGCCAGCAGGGACAGGGGGCGGATGAACACTGAAGCTTTCTTT.

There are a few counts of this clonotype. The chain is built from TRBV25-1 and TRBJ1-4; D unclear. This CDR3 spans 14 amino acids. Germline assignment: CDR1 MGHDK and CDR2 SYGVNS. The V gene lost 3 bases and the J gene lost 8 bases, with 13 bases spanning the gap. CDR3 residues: CASSDLAEREKLFF. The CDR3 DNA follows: TGTGCCAGCAGTGATTTGGCAGAAAGGGAAAAACTGTTTTTT.

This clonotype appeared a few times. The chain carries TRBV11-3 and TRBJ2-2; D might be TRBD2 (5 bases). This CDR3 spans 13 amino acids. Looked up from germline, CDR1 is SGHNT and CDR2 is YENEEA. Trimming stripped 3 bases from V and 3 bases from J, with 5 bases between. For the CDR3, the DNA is TGTGCCAGCAGCTTTAGCGACACCGGGGAGCTGTTTTTT. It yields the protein CASSFSDTGELFF. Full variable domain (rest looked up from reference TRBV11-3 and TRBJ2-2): EAGVVQSPRYKIIEKKQPVAFWCNPISGHNTLYWYLQNLGQGPELLIRYENEEAVDDSQLPKDRFSAERLKGVDSTLKIQPAELGDSAVYLCASSFSDTGELFFGEGSRLTVL.

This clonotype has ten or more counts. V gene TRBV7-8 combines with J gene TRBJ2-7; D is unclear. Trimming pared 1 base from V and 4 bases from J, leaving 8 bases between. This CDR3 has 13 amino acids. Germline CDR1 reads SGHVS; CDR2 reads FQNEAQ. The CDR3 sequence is CASSLGLEYEQYF. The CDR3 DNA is TGTGCCAGCAGCTTAGGACTGGAGTACGAGCAGTACTTC.

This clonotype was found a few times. The CDR3 reads CASSARFEETQYF. The CDR3 DNA sequence: TGTGCCAGCAGCGCCCGGTTCGAGGAGACCCAGTACTTC. The chain combines TRBV11-1 with TRBJ2-5; D call uncertain. Germline assignment: CDR1 SGHAT and CDR2 FQDESV (reference sequence). This CDR3 has 13 residues. V shed 5 bases and J shed 5 bases, with 12 bases lying between them.

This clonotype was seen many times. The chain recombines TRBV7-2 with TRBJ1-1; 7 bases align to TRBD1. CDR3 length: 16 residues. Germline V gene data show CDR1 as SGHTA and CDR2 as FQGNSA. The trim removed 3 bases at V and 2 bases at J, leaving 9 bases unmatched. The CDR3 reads CASSFETGVGNTEAFF. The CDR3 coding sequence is TGTGCCAGCAGCTTTGAAACAGGGGTCGGAAACACTGAAGCTTTCTTT.

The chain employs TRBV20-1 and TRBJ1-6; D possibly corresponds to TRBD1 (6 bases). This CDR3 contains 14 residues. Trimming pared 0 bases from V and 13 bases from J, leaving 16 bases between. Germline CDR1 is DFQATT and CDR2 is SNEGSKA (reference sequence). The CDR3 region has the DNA TGCAGTGCTAGAGATGGGGACCGAGGGGGGCCCCTCCACTTT. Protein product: CSARDGDRGGPLHF.

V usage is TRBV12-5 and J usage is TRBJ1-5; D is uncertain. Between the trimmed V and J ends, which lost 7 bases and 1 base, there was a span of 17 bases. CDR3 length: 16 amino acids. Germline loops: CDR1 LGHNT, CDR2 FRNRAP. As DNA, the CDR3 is TGTGCTAGTGTTGGGCAGCTCCGGATCAGCAATCAGCCCCAGCATTTT. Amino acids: CASVGQLRISNQPQHF.

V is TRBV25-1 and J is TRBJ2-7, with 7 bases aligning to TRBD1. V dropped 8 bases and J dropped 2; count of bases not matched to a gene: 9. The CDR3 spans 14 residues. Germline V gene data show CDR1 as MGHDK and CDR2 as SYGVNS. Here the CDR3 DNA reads TGTGCCAGCGGCCCCGGGACAGTAGCCTACGAGCAGTACTTC. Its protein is CASGPGTVAYEQYF.

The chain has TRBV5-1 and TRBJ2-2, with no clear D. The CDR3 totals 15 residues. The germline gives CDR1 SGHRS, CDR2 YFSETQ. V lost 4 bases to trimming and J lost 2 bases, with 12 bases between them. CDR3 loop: CASSPTSGNTGELFF. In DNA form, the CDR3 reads TGCGCCAGCAGCCCTACCTCAGGCAACACCGGGGAGCTGTTTTTT.

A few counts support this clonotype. CDR3 nucleotide sequence: TGCAGCGTGAGGCAGGGGTCAGGTACTGAAGCTTTCTTT. As protein: CSVRQGSGTEAFF. This chain uses TRBV29-1 with TRBJ1-1; D perhaps matches TRBD1 (6 bases). V was clipped by 6 bases and J by 5 bases, with 16 bases between them. Germline loops: CDR1 SQVTM, CDR2 ANQGSEA. This CDR3 comprises 13 residues.

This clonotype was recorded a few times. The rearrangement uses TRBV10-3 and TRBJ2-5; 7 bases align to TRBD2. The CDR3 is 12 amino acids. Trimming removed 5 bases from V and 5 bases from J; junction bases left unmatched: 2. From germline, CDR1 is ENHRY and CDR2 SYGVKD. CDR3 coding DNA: TGTGCCATCAGTCCGGGGGGTGAGACCCAGTACTTC. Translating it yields CAISPGGETQYF.

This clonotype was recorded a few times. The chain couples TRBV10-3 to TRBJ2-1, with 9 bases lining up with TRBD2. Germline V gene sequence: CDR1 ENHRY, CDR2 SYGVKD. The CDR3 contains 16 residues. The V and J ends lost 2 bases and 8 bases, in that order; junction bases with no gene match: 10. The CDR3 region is CAISESGSGRSDEQFF. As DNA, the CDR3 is TGTGCCATCAGTGAGAGTGGTAGCGGGAGATCGGATGAGCAGTTCTTC.

CDR3 in DNA: TGTGCCACCAGTGATTCCCGGGACAGCCAAGAGACCCAGTACTTC. Translating it yields CATSDSRDSQETQYF. The V and J genes are TRBV24-1 and TRBJ2-5, with TRBD1 matching over 7 bases. CDR1 KGHDR and CDR2 SFDVKD come from the germline V gene. The CDR3 spans 15 residues. V was clipped by 2 bases and J by 1 base; unmatched bases: 3.

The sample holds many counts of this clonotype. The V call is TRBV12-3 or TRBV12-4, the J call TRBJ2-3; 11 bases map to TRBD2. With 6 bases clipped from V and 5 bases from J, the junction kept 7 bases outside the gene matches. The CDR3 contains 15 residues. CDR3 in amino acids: CASRLSGGAGDTQYF. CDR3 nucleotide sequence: TGTGCCAGCAGGCTTAGCGGGGGGGCAGGAGATACGCAGTATTTT.

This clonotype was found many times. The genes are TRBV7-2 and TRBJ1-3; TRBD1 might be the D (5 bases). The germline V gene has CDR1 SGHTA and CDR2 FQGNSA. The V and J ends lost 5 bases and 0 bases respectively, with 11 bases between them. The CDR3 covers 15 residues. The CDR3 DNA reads TGTGCCAGCAGCACGGGACCGAGCTCTGGAAACACCATATATTTT. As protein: CASSTGPSSGNTIYF.

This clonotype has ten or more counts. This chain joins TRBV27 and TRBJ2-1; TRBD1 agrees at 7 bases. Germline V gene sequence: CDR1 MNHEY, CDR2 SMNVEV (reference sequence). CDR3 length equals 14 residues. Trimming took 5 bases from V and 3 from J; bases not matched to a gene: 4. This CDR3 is CASSPWDSYNEQFF. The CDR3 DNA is TGTGCCAGCAGTCCATGGGACAGCTACAATGAGCAGTTCTTC.

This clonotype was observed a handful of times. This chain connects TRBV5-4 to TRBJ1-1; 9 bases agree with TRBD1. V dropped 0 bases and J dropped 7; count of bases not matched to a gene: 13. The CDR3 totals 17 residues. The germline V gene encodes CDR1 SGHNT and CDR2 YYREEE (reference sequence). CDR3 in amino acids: CASSLDPPGTGSNEAFF. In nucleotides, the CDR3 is TGTGCCAGCAGCTTGGACCCTCCCGGGACAGGGAGTAATGAAGCTTTCTTT. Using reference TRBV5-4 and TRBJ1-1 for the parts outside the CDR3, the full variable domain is ETGVTQSPTHLIKTRGQQVTLRCSSQSGHNTVSWYQQALGQGPQFIFQYYREEENGRGNFPPRFSGLQFPNYSSELNVNALELDDSALYLCASSLDPPGTGSNEAFFGQGTRLTVV.

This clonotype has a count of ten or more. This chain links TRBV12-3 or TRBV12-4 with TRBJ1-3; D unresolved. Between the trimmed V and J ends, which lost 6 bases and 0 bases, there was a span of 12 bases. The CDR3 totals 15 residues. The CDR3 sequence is CASRPAVFSGNTIYF. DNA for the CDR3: TGTGCCAGCAGGCCCGCGGTTTTCTCTGGAAACACCATATATTTT.

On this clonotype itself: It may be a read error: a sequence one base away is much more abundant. The CDR3 coding sequence is TGTGCCAGCAGCTTACCTGGGCTCCTAAATGAGCAGTTCTTC. Translated, it gives CASSLPGLLNEQFF. J is TRBJ2-1 and V is TRBV7-2; no clear D. Germline loops: CDR1 SGHTA, CDR2 FQGNSA. The CDR3 loop spans 14 amino acids. Trimming stripped 2 bases from V and 7 bases from J, with 12 bases between.

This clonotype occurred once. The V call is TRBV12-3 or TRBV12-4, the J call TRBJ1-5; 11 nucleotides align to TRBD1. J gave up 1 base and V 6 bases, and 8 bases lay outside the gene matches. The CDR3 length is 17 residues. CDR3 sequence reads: CASSRGQGAPSNQPQHF. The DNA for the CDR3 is TGTGCCAGCAGCCGCGGACAGGGGGCGCCGAGCAATCAGCCCCAGCATTTT.

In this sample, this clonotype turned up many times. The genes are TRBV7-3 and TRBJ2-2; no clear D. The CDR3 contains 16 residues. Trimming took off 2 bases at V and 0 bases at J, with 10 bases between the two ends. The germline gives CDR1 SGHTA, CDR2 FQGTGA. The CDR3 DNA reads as TGTGCCAGCAGCTTAGAGGTTACAGCGAACACCGGGGAGCTGTTTTTT. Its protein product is CASSLEVTANTGELFF.

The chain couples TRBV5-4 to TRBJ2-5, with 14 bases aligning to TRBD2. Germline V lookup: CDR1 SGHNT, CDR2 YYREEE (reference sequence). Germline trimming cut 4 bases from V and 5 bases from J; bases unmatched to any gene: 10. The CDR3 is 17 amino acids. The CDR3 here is CASSRGGLAGGGETQYF. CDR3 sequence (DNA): TGTGCCAGCAGCCGCGGAGGACTAGCGGGAGGAGGCGAGACCCAGTACTTC.

The DNA of the CDR3 is TGTGCCAGCGGGGGCGATACGCAGTATTTT. This sequence encodes CASGGDTQYF. This sequence joins TRBV2 and TRBJ2-3; TRBD1 might be the D (6 bases). The CDR3 loop spans 10 amino acids. Germline assignment: CDR1 SNHLY and CDR2 FYNNEI. Trimming removed 8 bases from V and 6 bases from J, with 6 bases in between.

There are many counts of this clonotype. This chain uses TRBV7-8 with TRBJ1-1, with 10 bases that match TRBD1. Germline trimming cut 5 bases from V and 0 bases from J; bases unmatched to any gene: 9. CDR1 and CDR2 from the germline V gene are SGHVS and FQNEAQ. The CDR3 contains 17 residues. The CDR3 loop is CASSQQTGGSLNTEAFF. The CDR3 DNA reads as TGTGCCAGCAGCCAACAGACAGGGGGCTCTTTGAACACTGAAGCTTTCTTT. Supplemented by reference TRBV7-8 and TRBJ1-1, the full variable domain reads GAGVSQSPRYKVAKRGQDVALRCDPISGHVSLFWYQQALGQGPEFLTYFQNEAQLDKSGLPSDRFFAERPEGSVSTLKIQRTQQEDSAVYLCASSQQTGGSLNTEAFFGQGTRLTVV.

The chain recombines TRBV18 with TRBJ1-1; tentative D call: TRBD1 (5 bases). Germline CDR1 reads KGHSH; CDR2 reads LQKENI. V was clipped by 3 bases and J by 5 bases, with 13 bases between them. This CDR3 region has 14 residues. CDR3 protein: CASSPRTGITEAFF. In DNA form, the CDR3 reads TGTGCCAGCTCACCCAGAACAGGTATAACTGAAGCTTTCTTT.